The following is a T cell receptor beta chain sequence with its context. Its antigen specificity is not known. Per-nucleotide qualities are absent, and no much larger clonotype sits a single base away. Patients with autoimmune disease history or receiving systemic immunosuppression were excluded from the trial. Peripheral blood for TCR sequencing was drawn from every dose cohort at baseline, at cycle 4 day 1 and at cycle 7 day 1. Samples were obtained from an open-label, multicenter, first-in-human phase I dose-escalation trial of ivuxolimab. Adults with locally advanced or metastatic head and neck squamous cell, hepatocellular, melanoma or renal cell carcinoma were enrolled in the trial. Before TCR sequencing, CD4+ T cells and CD8+ T cells were sorted from peripheral blood as separate populations. The sample belongs to a study of OX40 agonist ivuxolimab in advanced cancers. For context, the study as a whole: Ivuxolimab was a fully human IgG2 agonistic monoclonal antibody targeting the costimulatory receptor OX40 (CD134). The paper describes the monotherapy dose-escalation part (N = 52 patients) of the phase I trial of ivuxolimab. Three dose-escalation patients achieved partial responses, one with hepatocellular carcinoma and two with cutaneous melanoma. Peripheral TCRbeta sequencing was intended to test whether TCR sequence diversity was altered and clonal T-cell expansion was caused by ivuxolimab. A male proportion of 75% to 85% and a mean age of about 60 years, ranging from 23 to 79, were recorded for the dose-escalation cohort. Of the 50 to 55 dose-escalation patients, hepatocellular carcinoma was present in about 20, melanoma in around 15, renal cell carcinoma in 9 and head and neck cancer in 9. Intravenous ivuxolimab was administered to patients every 2 weeks at six dose levels: 0.01, 0.1, 0.3, 1.5, 3 and 10 mg/kg. Patients were allowed to have had prior anti-PD-1, anti-PD-L1 or anti-CTLA-4 therapy, and around two fifths of the dose-escalation patients had been treated with checkpoint inhibitors.

Genomic DNA was extracted from sorted cells for sequencing of the TCRbeta CDR3 region. TCRbeta CDR3 regions were sequenced using the immunoSEQ Assay. The table was pulled from immuneACCESS by TCRdb, which kept in-frame rearrangements only. Such tables lose some clones; where checked, under half of the loss comes from unresolved V genes, and the rest has no known cause. The sample table holds approximately 70,000 clones, of which around nine tenths were seen once. The ten biggest clones cover less than 6% of the sample. V is cut back by 4 bases and J by 9 bases, with 9 bases in the junction unmatched. CDR1 and CDR2 were assigned from the germline V gene (reference sequence) as MNHEY and SMNVEV. The CDR3 measures 14 amino acids from cysteine to phenylalanine. CDR3 DNA only is kept here, 42 bases in frame from base 1. General study outcomes and caveats: The antigen specificity of the clonally expanded peripheral T cells was not determined. At doses of 0.1 to 3.0 mg/kg, clonal expansion of both CD4+ and CD8+ T cells in blood was seen between baseline and week 6. On average, CD8+ T cells showed more expanded clones than CD4+ T cells after ivuxolimab. In the 0.1-3.0 mg/kg groups, partial responders were among the patients with the lowest normalized peripheral clonal expansion, particularly in CD8+ T cells. Low levels of normalized T-cell clonal expansion were also seen in some patients who did not respond.

The rearrangement combines TRBV27 with TRBJ2-1; TRBD2 matches 7 bases in the middle. This sequence originates from an adult with an advanced solid tumor such as melanoma, head and neck, liver or kidney cancer. The sample here was CD4+ or CD8+ T cells sorted from blood, taken in a trial of the OX40 agonist ivuxolimab. The nucleotide sequence reads as follows: TGTGCCAGCAGTTACACGACTAGCCGGGGTGAGCAGTTCTTC. Translated, this is CASSYTTSRGEQFF.